A single sample gave rise to the 21 T cell receptor beta chains below, sequenced in a study of cytomegalovirus exposure and HLA in healthy donors. Clones were sequenced by immunoSEQ multiplex PCR, and TCRdb holds only the in-frame ones, with some missing. The sample lists around 120,000 clones, around 89% seen once, with around 1.9% in the top ten. Sequencing was done on a sample of PBMCs. The receptor set was obtained from a man between 18 and 35 years old in good health and CMV-seronegative.

V and J are TRBV19 and TRBJ1-2, with 7 bases matching TRBD1. V was pared by 5 bases and J by 7 bases, with 10 bases of the junction left unmatched. The CDR3 loop spans 14 amino acids. Germline loops: CDR1 LNHDA, CDR2 SQIVND (reference sequence). The CDR3 bases are TGTGCCAGTAGTCCGACAGGGCGCGACGGTGGCTACACCTTC. Amino acids: CASSPTGRDGGYTF.

This sequence joins TRBV4-1 and TRBJ1-4; D perhaps matches TRBD1 (5 bases). CDR1 MGHRA and CDR2 YSYEKL come from the germline V gene. Trimming shortened V by 2 bases and J by 7 bases, and 11 bases separated the two germline ends. CDR3 length equals 14 residues. CDR3 DNA sequence: TGCGCCAGCAGCCAATTCAGGGTCAGTGAAAAACTGTTTTTT. This translates into CASSQFRVSEKLFF.

The CDR3 DNA reads TGTGCCAGCAGCTTGGGGACTCTCGATTCGGGTGGCTACACCTTC. As protein: CASSLGTLDSGGYTF. The chain has TRBV5-8 and TRBJ1-2; D is uncertain. The germline V gene has CDR1 SGHTS and CDR2 YDEGEE. Trimming removed 0 bases at V and 7 bases at J, with 16 bases between. The CDR3 loop spans 15 amino acids.

V gene TRBV27 combines with J gene TRBJ1-5, with no clear D. The CDR3 totals 19 residues. The ends were cut back, 0 bases at V and 7 bases at J, with 25 bases in the middle. CDR1 MNHEY and CDR2 SMNVEV come from the germline V gene (reference sequence). CDR3 coding DNA: TGTGCCAGCAGTTTATCCGCCCTTCAGATGGGTGGAGCAGACCAGCCCCAGCATTTT. Translated, it gives CASSLSALQMGGADQPQHF.

The V gene is TRBV7-9, the J gene TRBJ2-4; 7 bases align to TRBD1. The CDR3 has 17 amino acids. Trimming took 2 bases from V and 0 from J; bases not matched to a gene: 7. Germline V lookup: CDR1 SEHNR, CDR2 FQNEAQ (reference sequence). The CDR3 sequence: CASSLNRGGLAKNIQYF. In DNA form, the CDR3 reads TGTGCCAGCAGCTTAAACAGGGGCGGATTAGCCAAAAACATTCAGTACTTC.

This clone showed up just once. The chain employs TRBV5-1 and TRBJ2-3; D perhaps matches TRBD2 (6 bases). Germline V gene data show CDR1 as SGHRS and CDR2 as YFSETQ. V shed 0 bases and J shed 2 bases, with 13 bases lying between them. The CDR3 sequence is 16 residues long. This CDR3 reads CASSLAGDPNTDTQYF. Here the CDR3 DNA reads TGCGCCAGCAGCTTGGCGGGGGACCCGAACACAGATACGCAGTATTTT.

This sequence joins TRBV2 and TRBJ1-5; the D is unclear. Germline V CDR1 and CDR2: SNHLY, FYNNEI. The CDR3 is made up of 15 amino acids. V shed 8 bases and J shed 6 bases, with 20 bases lying between them. CDR3 sequence (DNA): TGTGCCAGCGCCGCGAGGTCGGGGATGGGTCAGCCCCAGCATTTT. It specifies CASAARSGMGQPQHF.

This clone has just one count. The V and J genes are TRBV6-5 and TRBJ1-5, with D maybe TRBD1 (6 bases). The V gene's germline CDR1 is MNHEY and CDR2 SVGAGI. Trimming took 5 bases from V and 9 from J, leaving 11 bases between them. The CDR3 extends over 12 amino acids. The CDR3 loop reads CASSTRGGPQHF. The CDR3 DNA reads as TGTGCCAGCAGTACGAGAGGGGGGCCCCAGCATTTT.

CDR3 loop: CASRPLAGLSTDTQYF. The DNA for the CDR3 is TGCGCCAGCAGGCCGTTAGCGGGATTGAGCACAGATACGCAGTATTTT. The chain joins TRBV5-1 to TRBJ2-3; 8 nucleotides line up with TRBD2. This CDR3 has 16 amino acids. CDR1 is SGHRS, CDR2 YFSETQ, per germline. Trimming at V came to 5 bases and at J to 0 bases, leaving 8 bases not matched to a gene.

This chain connects TRBV25-1 to TRBJ1-2; 7 nucleotides align to TRBD1. V was clipped by 4 bases and J by 2 bases; unmatched bases: 1. The CDR3 has 13 residues. The germline V gene has CDR1 MGHDK and CDR2 SYGVNS. The CDR3, as DNA: TGTGCCAGCAGTGCGACAGGGAACTATGGCTACACCTTC. Amino acid sequence: CASSATGNYGYTF.

The chain is built from TRBV5-4 and TRBJ1-1; D perhaps matches TRBD1 (5 bases). The CDR3 consists of 13 residues. V lost 6 bases and J 3 bases, leaving 12 bases between the germline ends. CDR1 and CDR2 from the germline V gene are SGHNT and YYREEE (reference sequence). The CDR3 DNA follows: TGTGCCAGCACCGACCGACAGTACACTGAAGCTTTCTTT. It encodes CASTDRQYTEAFF.

The rearrangement links TRBV2 to TRBJ2-7; D not certain. This CDR3 is 11 amino acids long. The germline gives CDR1 SNHLY, CDR2 FYNNEI. Trimming pared 6 bases from V and 7 bases from J, leaving 10 bases between. CDR3: CASSPRWEQYF. The CDR3 DNA sequence: TGTGCCAGCAGCCCCAGGTGGGAGCAGTACTTC. Drawing the rest from reference TRBV2 and TRBJ2-7, the complete variable domain is EPEVTQTPSHQVTQMGQEVILRCVPISNHLYFYWYRQILGQKVEFLVSFYNNEISEKSEIFDDQFSVERPDGSNFTLKIRSTKLEDSAMYFCASSPRWEQYFGPGTRLTVT.

V and J are TRBV7-9 and TRBJ2-1; 12 nucleotides match TRBD2. V shed 7 bases, J shed 7 bases, and the junction held 11 bases outside the gene matches. Germline V gene data show CDR1 as SEHNR and CDR2 as FQNEAQ (reference sequence). The CDR3 contains 16 residues. CDR3 loop: CASKKGRLAGVNEQFF. The CDR3 coding sequence is TGTGCCAGCAAAAAAGGGAGACTAGCGGGAGTGAATGAGCAGTTCTTC.

The V call is TRBV6-1, the J call TRBJ2-1; 7 positions agree with TRBD1. V shed 10 bases and J 12 bases; nucleotides not matched to a gene: 18. The CDR3 consists of 14 residues. The germline CDR1 and CDR2 sequences are MNHNS and SASEGT. CDR3 in amino acids: CATGDLDRSEGQFF. The CDR3 region has the DNA TGTGCCACCGGAGATCTGGACAGGTCCGAGGGGCAGTTCTTC.

The chain joins TRBV28 to TRBJ1-3, with 7 positions matching TRBD1. Losses at the gene ends were 4 bases for V and 16 bases for J; bases not matched to a gene: 10. Germline V lookup: CDR1 MDHEN, CDR2 SYDVKM. The CDR3 is made up of 12 amino acids. In DNA form, the CDR3 reads TGTGCCAGCAGTTCCGGACAGGACCCCGTCTATTTT. It is translated as CASSSGQDPVYF.

The V gene is TRBV7-9, the J gene TRBJ2-3; 11 nucleotides line up with TRBD2. The CDR3 covers 15 residues. Germline-derived CDR1 and CDR2 are SEHNR and FQNEAQ (reference sequence). With 6 bases clipped from V and 5 bases from J, the junction kept 7 bases outside the gene matches. The CDR3 protein is CASSFTSGRLDTQYF. CDR3 nucleotide sequence: TGTGCCAGCAGTTTTACTAGCGGGAGACTAGATACGCAGTATTTT.

This rearrangement joins TRBV2 to TRBJ2-5, with TRBD2 matching over 13 bases. The CDR3 consists of 15 residues. The ends lost 6 bases at V and 7 bases at J; junction bases unmatched: 8. Germline V gene data show CDR1 as SNHLY and CDR2 as FYNNEI. This CDR3 reads CASRLGLAGAGTQYF. For the CDR3, the DNA is TGTGCCAGCAGGCTCGGACTAGCGGGAGCAGGGACCCAGTACTTC.

The chain recombines TRBV28 with TRBJ2-3; tentatively, D is TRBD1 (6 bases). Per germline, CDR1 MDHEN and CDR2 SYDVKM. Trimming cost V 8 bases and J 5 bases, with 17 bases left between them. CDR3 length equals 14 residues. This CDR3 is CASHTGRRGDTQYF. The CDR3, as DNA: TGTGCCAGCCATACAGGGCGCAGGGGAGATACGCAGTATTTT.

In nucleotides, the CDR3 is TGCGCCAGCAGCCAAGAACCTGAGGTGGACGAGCAGTACTTC. This gives the protein CASSQEPEVDEQYF. The rearrangement joins TRBV4-1 to TRBJ2-7; D uncertain. CDR3 size: 14 residues. V gave up 0 bases and J gave up 5 bases, with 11 bases separating them. Germline CDR1 is MGHRA and CDR2 is YSYEKL.

The chain links TRBV6-1 to TRBJ1-3; D remains unclear. The CDR3 spans 14 residues. Trimming removed 6 bases at V and 1 base at J, with 10 bases between. Germline V CDR1 and CDR2: MNHNS, SASEGT. CDR3 nucleotide sequence: TGTGCCAGCAGCACACGGGGATCTGGAAACACCATATATTTT. Translating gives CASSTRGSGNTIYF.

The chain is built from TRBV19 and TRBJ1-2; 9 bases line up with TRBD1. CDR1 and CDR2 (germline): LNHDA, SQIVND (reference sequence). V dropped 5 bases and J dropped 2; count of bases not matched to a gene: 6. The CDR3 totals 15 residues. CDR3 sequence: CASSVRGTGNYGYTF. CDR3 sequence (DNA): TGTGCCAGTAGTGTCCGCGGGACAGGGAACTATGGCTACACCTTC.